This T cell receptor beta chain appears in the sequencing data of a study of blood T cell repertoires in COVID-19. Overall study: Whether acute or convalescent, the COVID-19 samples came from the United States, Italy and Spain. PBMCs, B-cell-depleted T cells, or T cells provided the cDNA or gDNA that made up the material.

This CDR3 region has 14 residues. V lost 7 bases and J lost 2, with 14 bases in between. From germline, CDR1 is MDHEN and CDR2 SYDVKM. Only in-frame clones appear in the TCRdb table, and some are missing; sequencing was by immunoSEQ multiplex PCR. The data hold about 210,000 clones, with approximately 85% observed a single time. This TCR derives from a woman aged 70-85 years with COVID-19, enrolled during active disease. The V and J genes are TRBV28 and TRBJ1-2; D possibly corresponds to TRBD1 (6 bases). Source material: peripheral blood. The CDR3 region has the DNA TGTGCCAGCACCCATGGGGGGGCAAACTATGGCTACACCTTC. Its translation: CASTHGGANYGYTF.